This T cell receptor beta chain emerged from a study of CD8 T cells in Susac syndrome. TCR beta from blood CD8+ and CD4+ T cells was sequenced. There are 13 residues in the CDR3. V lost 2 bases, J lost 3 bases, and 7 bases lay in between. The germline gives CDR1 LGHNT, CDR2 FRNRAP. RNA was extracted with the RNeasy kit, and a quantity of about 0.5 to 1 ug was reverse transcribed using random hexamers. The method of amplification for TCR beta CDR3 was immunoSEQ multiplex PCR, covering 54 Vbeta and 13 Jbeta. Each CDR3 protein is one row after TCRdb ran MiXCR on the immunoSEQ multiplex PCR reads. The sample yields some 140,000 distinct CDR3 sequences, roughly 94% seen once.

Sequenced material: CD8+ T cells from PBMCs. This rearrangement joins TRBV12-5 to TRBJ2-5; no clear D gene. The sequence came from a human donor with Susac syndrome. DNA for the CDR3: TGTGCTAGTGGTTTGAACTATAAAGAGACCCAGTACTTC. Its translation: CASGLNYKETQYF. The whole variable domain, remainder taken from reference TRBV12-5 and TRBJ2-5, is DARVTQTPRHKVTEMGQEVTMRCQPILGHNTVFWYRQTMMQGLELLAYFRNRAPLDDSGMPKDRFSAEMPDATLATLKIQPSEPRDSAVYFCASGLNYKETQYFGPGTRLLVL.